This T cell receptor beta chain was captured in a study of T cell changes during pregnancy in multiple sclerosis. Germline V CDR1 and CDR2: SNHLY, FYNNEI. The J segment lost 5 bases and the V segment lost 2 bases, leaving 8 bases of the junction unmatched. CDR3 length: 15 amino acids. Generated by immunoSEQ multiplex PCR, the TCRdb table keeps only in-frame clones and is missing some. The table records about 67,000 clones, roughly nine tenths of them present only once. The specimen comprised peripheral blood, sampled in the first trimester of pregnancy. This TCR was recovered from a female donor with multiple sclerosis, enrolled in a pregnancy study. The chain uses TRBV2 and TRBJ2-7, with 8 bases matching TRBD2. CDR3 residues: CASSEQGAGVNEQYF. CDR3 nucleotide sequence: TGTGCCAGCAGTGAACAAGGAGCGGGGGTAAACGAGCAGTACTTC.